This T cell receptor beta chain was identified in a study of blood T cell repertoires in COVID-19. Looking at the study overall: T cells, B-cell-depleted T cells, or PBMCs provided the cDNA or gDNA that served as material.

This CDR3 is built from 15 residues. CDR1 LNHDA and CDR2 SQIVND come from the germline V gene (reference sequence). With V trimmed by 4 bases and J by 7 bases, 7 bases remained unmatched. Only in-frame clones appear in the TCRdb table, and some are missing; sequencing was by immunoSEQ multiplex PCR. The sample holds some 170,000 clones, around 80% seen once. The clonotype was recovered from a woman aged 50 to 60 who had recovered from COVID-19. The specimen was PBMCs or T cells enriched from blood (not recorded which). J is TRBJ1-5 and V is TRBV19; 10 positions match TRBD1. The CDR3 here is CASSTRTGGDQPQHF. Here the CDR3 DNA reads TGTGCCAGTAGTACCAGGACAGGGGGGGACCAGCCCCAGCATTTT.